This TCR beta chain emerged from a study of T cell responses to AZD1222 COVID-19 vaccine. Overall study: Whether given at about 4 or about 12 weeks, second doses were pooled. General study results and limits: Elevations in Spike-specific TCR breadth and depth followed administration of two AZD1222 doses. With dominance at 160-218 and 743-854, vaccine-associated CD4 TCRs spanned spike. Unmutated variant regions are reportedly targeted by nearly half of spike-specific TCRs.

As concerns this clone: No antigen is known for it.

The CDR3 runs 15 residues. The V gene lost 8 bases and the J gene lost 2 bases, with 16 bases spanning the gap. Germline-derived CDR1 and CDR2 are LNHNV and YYDKDF (reference sequence). Only in-frame clones appear in the TCRdb table, and some are missing; sequencing was by immunoSEQ multiplex PCR. The data show around 95,000 clones, with over 90% seen just once and around 1.7% held by the top ten. The sequence derives from an adult in good health. The sample in question was peripheral blood, obtained on day 0 of AZD1222 vaccination. The rearrangement joins TRBV15 to TRBJ1-3, with no clear D. As DNA, the CDR3 is TGTGCCACCGCCCCTCGGGGAATAGCTGGAAACACCATATATTTT. Amino acid sequence: CATAPRGIAGNTIYF.